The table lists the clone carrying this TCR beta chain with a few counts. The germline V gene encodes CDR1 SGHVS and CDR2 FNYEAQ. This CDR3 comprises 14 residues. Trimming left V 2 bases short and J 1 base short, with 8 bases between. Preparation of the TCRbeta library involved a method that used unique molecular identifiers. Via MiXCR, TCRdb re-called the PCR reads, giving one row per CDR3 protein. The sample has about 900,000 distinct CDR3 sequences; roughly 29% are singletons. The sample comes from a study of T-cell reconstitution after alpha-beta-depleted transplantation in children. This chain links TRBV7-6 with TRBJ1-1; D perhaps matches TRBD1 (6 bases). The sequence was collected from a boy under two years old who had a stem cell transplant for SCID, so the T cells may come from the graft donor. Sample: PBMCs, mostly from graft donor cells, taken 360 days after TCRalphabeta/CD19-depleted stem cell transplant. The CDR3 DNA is TGTGCCAGCAGCTTACTGGGGGCGAACACTGAAGCTTTCTTT. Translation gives CASSLLGANTEAFF.